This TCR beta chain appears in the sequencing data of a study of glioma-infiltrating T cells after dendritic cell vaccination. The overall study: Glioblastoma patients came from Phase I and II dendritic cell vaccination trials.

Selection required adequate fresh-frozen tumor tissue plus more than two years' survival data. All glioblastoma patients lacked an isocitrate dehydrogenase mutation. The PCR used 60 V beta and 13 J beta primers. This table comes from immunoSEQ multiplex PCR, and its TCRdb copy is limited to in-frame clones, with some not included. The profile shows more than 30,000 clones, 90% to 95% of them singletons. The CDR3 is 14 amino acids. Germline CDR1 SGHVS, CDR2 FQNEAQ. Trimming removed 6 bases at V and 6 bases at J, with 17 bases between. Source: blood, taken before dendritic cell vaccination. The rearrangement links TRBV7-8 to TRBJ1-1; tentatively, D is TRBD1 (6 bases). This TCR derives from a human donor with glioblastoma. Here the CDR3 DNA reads TGTGCCAGCAGTACACAGGGTCCGTTGGCTGAAGCTTTCTTT. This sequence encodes CASSTQGPLAEAFF.